The rows below give T cell receptor beta chains drawn from one sample of a study of T cell changes during pregnancy in multiple sclerosis. Repertoires were generated with immunoSEQ multiplex PCR, while TCRdb's copy carries only in-frame clones and drops some. The table lists about 49,000 clones, about 90% of them singletons. The starting material was peripheral blood, obtained after pregnancy. These receptors originate from a female donor in good health, enrolled as a control in a pregnancy study. Each CDR3 is given with its conserved first and last residue.

cdr3_length: 16; v_call: TRBV4-3; cdr3_aa: CASSQGVTSGGYEQYF
cdr3_length: 16; v_call: TRBV4-2; cdr3_aa: CASSQLRRQEGYGYTF
cdr3_length: 15; v_call: TRBV28; cdr3_aa: CASSLRLAVVGELFF
cdr3_length: 16; v_call: TRBV4-3; cdr3_aa: CASSPGPGQGSAEAFF
cdr3_length: 14; v_call: TRBV7-2; cdr3_aa: CASSIKTGDQPQHF
cdr3_length: 15; v_call: TRBV6-1; cdr3_aa: CASRGTGAGANVLTF
cdr3_length: 14; v_call: TRBV6-4; cdr3_aa: CASSEAGEADTQYF
cdr3_length: 13; v_call: TRBV28; cdr3_aa: CASRGTVIYEQYF
cdr3_length: 15; v_call: TRBV7-9; cdr3_aa: CASSSTGNSNQPQHF
cdr3_length: 14; v_call: TRBV19; cdr3_aa: CASSARVKSGGYTF
cdr3_length: 14; v_call: TRBV9; cdr3_aa: CASSPRTGGYEQYF
cdr3_length: 15; v_call: TRBV5-1; cdr3_aa: CASGGGATRTDTQYF
cdr3_length: 15; v_call: TRBV28; cdr3_aa: CASSYSSLAHQPQHF
cdr3_length: 15; v_call: TRBV7-9; cdr3_aa: CASSSPRAIDNEQFF
cdr3_length: 17; v_call: TRBV12-5; cdr3_aa: CASGLGETAGREEKLFF
cdr3_length: 17; v_call: TRBV4-2; cdr3_aa: CASSQQVSGVIQETQYF
cdr3_length: 12; v_call: TRBV2; cdr3_aa: CASRGEDNEQFF
cdr3_length: 15; v_call: TRBV7-9; cdr3_aa: CASSLVWGQSTEAFF
cdr3_length: 15; v_call: TRBV19; cdr3_aa: CASSIVRGEDTEAFF
cdr3_length: 13; v_call: TRBV9; cdr3_aa: CASSVALTGELFF
cdr3_length: 15; v_call: TRBV6-5; cdr3_aa: CASKAGRESSYEQYF
cdr3_length: 15; v_call: TRBV5-1; cdr3_aa: CASSLGQGAQETQYF
cdr3_length: 17; v_call: TRBV19; cdr3_aa: CASSIDARTGGRETQYF
cdr3_length: 16; v_call: TRBV13; cdr3_aa: CASSLFQGANTGELFF
cdr3_length: 11; v_call: TRBV5-5; cdr3_aa: CASSLRTEAFF
cdr3_length: 11; v_call: TRBV7-2; cdr3_aa: CASSFSVMEFF
cdr3_length: 13; v_call: TRBV9; cdr3_aa: CASSPGVGQPQHF
cdr3_length: 17; v_call: TRBV5-1; cdr3_aa: CASSLVDVSGVRDEQFF
cdr3_length: 17; v_call: TRBV7-2; cdr3_aa: CASSLFSRGGRVETQYF
cdr3_length: 14; v_call: TRBV6-5; cdr3_aa: CASYGFPAGTEAFF
cdr3_length: 12; v_call: TRBV5-5; cdr3_aa: CASSLSSYEQYF
cdr3_length: 15; v_call: TRBV5-5; cdr3_aa: CASSLEAGGNSPLHF
cdr3_length: 13; v_call: TRBV2; cdr3_aa: CASSVELYNEQFF
cdr3_length: 15; v_call: TRBV5-1; cdr3_aa: CASSFNPGEGETQYF
cdr3_length: 18; v_call: TRBV6-1; cdr3_aa: CASSEYNRGSGKRETQYF
cdr3_length: 14; v_call: TRBV6-6; cdr3_aa: CASSYSGGAPEAFF
cdr3_length: 15; v_call: TRBV7-9; cdr3_aa: CASSFTSGAYNEQFF
cdr3_length: 13; v_call: TRBV5-1; cdr3_aa: CASSWGQDTEAFF
cdr3_length: 14; v_call: TRBV7-2; cdr3_aa: CASSLHRVSTEAFF
cdr3_length: 16; v_call: TRBV4-2; cdr3_aa: CASSHSNRGAKNIQYF
cdr3_length: 15; v_call: TRBV15; cdr3_aa: CATSQWQGPNYGYTF
cdr3_length: 14; v_call: TRBV30; cdr3_aa: CAWSGTGGKGEQYF
cdr3_length: 12; v_call: TRBV6-5; cdr3_aa: CASTRTSGEQYF
cdr3_length: 13; v_call: TRBV28; cdr3_aa: CASSFRGAGGYTF
cdr3_length: 16; v_call: TRBV18; cdr3_aa: CASTKDRDRGYYGYTF
cdr3_length: 14; v_call: TRBV6-1; cdr3_aa: CASSEEARGGIQYF
cdr3_length: 16; v_call: TRBV5-4; cdr3_aa: CASSWWQGVQANEQFF
cdr3_length: 14; v_call: TRBV28; cdr3_aa: CASTDRGGGDEQYF
cdr3_length: 15; v_call: TRBV5-1; cdr3_aa: CASSLEGTGGEKLFF
cdr3_length: 16; v_call: TRBV18; cdr3_aa: CASSPYASAGYYEQYF
cdr3_length: 14; v_call: TRBV7-9; cdr3_aa: CASSLAGDTYEQYF
cdr3_length: 13; v_call: TRBV6-5; cdr3_aa: CASRPTGSGGYTF
cdr3_length: 12; v_call: TRBV6-5; cdr3_aa: CASSYSRDEQYF
cdr3_length: 14; v_call: TRBV27; cdr3_aa: CASRTTGVLHGYTF
cdr3_length: 14; v_call: TRBV18; cdr3_aa: CASSKSGQGYEQYF